The 32 T cell receptor beta chains presented below share a single source sample, sequenced in a study of identical twins. TCRdb re-called the 5' RACE reads with MiXCR, one entry per CDR3 protein. The profile covers 690,000 or so distinct CDR3 sequences, with roughly 6% appearing a single time and 1.5% to 2% taken by the ten largest. Sequences were obtained from naive T cells sorted from blood. The receptors derive from a young man in good health.

This clonotype was counted only a few times. The chain employs TRBV7-6 and TRBJ2-2, with 10 nucleotides matching TRBD2. Germline CDR1 and CDR2: SGHVS and FNYEAQ. The ends lost 5 bases at V and 1 base at J; junction bases unmatched: 7. This CDR3 spans 17 amino acids. In nucleotides, the CDR3 is TGTGCCAGCAGCCCAGTGGGACTAGCGAGGAACACCGGGGAGCTGTTTTTT. Translation: CASSPVGLARNTGELFF.

There are many counts of this clonotype. The chain uses TRBV12-3 or TRBV12-4 and TRBJ1-5; TRBD1 aligns across 8 bases. After removal of 7 bases from V and 4 bases from J, the junction contained 3 bases not matched to a gene. This CDR3 is built from 13 residues. CDR3 sequence (DNA): TGTGCCAGCACAACAGGGGGTAATCAGCCCCAGCATTTT. This sequence encodes CASTTGGNQPQHF.

The V and J genes are TRBV9 and TRBJ1-5, with a possible D match to TRBD1 (5 bases). The germline CDR1 and CDR2 sequences are SGDLS and YYNGEE. The CDR3 consists of 16 residues. Trimming took off 0 bases at V and 0 bases at J, with 10 bases between the two ends. This CDR3 is CASSVGGGISNQPQHF. In DNA, the CDR3 is TGTGCCAGCAGCGTAGGGGGGGGGATTAGCAATCAGCCCCAGCATTTT.

This clonotype was detected many times. The rearrangement links TRBV24-1 to TRBJ2-2; D is unresolved. The CDR3 has 14 residues. The germline CDR1 and CDR2 sequences are KGHDR and SFDVKD. The germline V and J ends were trimmed by 6 bases and 1 base, with 8 bases remaining between them. CDR3 residues: CATSPRQNTGELFF. CDR3 nucleotide sequence: TGTGCCACCAGTCCGAGACAGAACACCGGGGAGCTGTTTTTT.

This clonotype appeared many times. The V call is TRBV5-1, the J call TRBJ1-2; no firm D call. Germline CDR1 and CDR2: SGHRS and YFSETQ. Trimming left V 3 bases short and J 8 bases short, with 14 bases between. The CDR3 runs 13 residues. The CDR3 region has the DNA TGCGCCAGCAGCTCCGGGTCGGAGGCAGGCTACACCTTC. This gives the protein CASSSGSEAGYTF.

The sample holds many counts of this clonotype. The rearrangement links TRBV7-2 to TRBJ2-3; 9 bases agree with TRBD2. The V gene end was trimmed by 1 base and the J gene end by 2 bases; junction bases not matched to a gene: 7. CDR3 length: 17 residues. Germline CDR1 SGHTA, CDR2 FQGNSA. The CDR3 reads CASSLVGASGATDTQYF. The CDR3 DNA reads as TGTGCCAGCAGCTTAGTGGGGGCTAGCGGGGCCACAGATACGCAGTATTTT.

There are a few counts of this clonotype. This chain uses TRBV28 with TRBJ1-5; D uncertain. Trimming took 6 bases from V and 2 from J, leaving 17 bases between them. Germline CDR1 and CDR2: MDHEN and SYDVKM. CDR3 length equals 16 residues. CDR3 amino acids: CASSGRTGGGNQPQHF. The CDR3 nucleotides read TGTGCCAGCAGCGGCAGGACGGGAGGCGGCAATCAGCCCCAGCATTTT.

The J gene is TRBJ1-4, the V gene TRBV12-3 or TRBV12-4; TRBD1 matches at 11 bases. The V and J ends lost 5 bases and 7 bases, in that order; junction bases with no gene match: 3. This CDR3 spans 14 amino acids. The CDR3 protein is CASSGQGAREKLFF. The CDR3 coding sequence is TGTGCCAGCAGTGGACAGGGGGCGCGTGAAAAACTGTTTTTT.

The chain joins TRBV25-1 to TRBJ1-1; TRBD1 aligns across 8 bases. The CDR3 has 13 residues. Germline values: CDR1 MGHDK, CDR2 SYGVNS. V lost 8 bases, J lost 3 bases, and 5 bases stayed unmatched. This CDR3 reads CASLGQGDTEAFF. The CDR3 DNA follows: TGTGCCAGCTTAGGACAGGGAGACACTGAAGCTTTCTTT.

This clonotype was seen at least ten times. This chain connects TRBV11-1 to TRBJ2-1; D tentatively fits TRBD1 or TRBD2 (6 bases each). CDR1 and CDR2 from the germline V gene are SGHAT and FQDESV (reference sequence). Between the trimmed V and J ends, which lost 6 bases and 4 bases, there was a span of 28 bases. This CDR3 is 19 amino acids long. The CDR3 is CASRRSGALSSSPYNEQFF. The CDR3 DNA follows: TGTGCCAGCAGGCGGTCGGGGGCCCTCTCTAGCAGCCCTTACAATGAGCAGTTCTTC.

This clonotype has a count of ten or more. The chain combines TRBV10-3 with TRBJ2-7; tentative D call: TRBD2 (6 bases). The CDR3 contains 14 residues. Germline V gene lookup returns CDR1 ENHRY and CDR2 SYGVKD. The CDR3 here is CARNGSSAAYEQYV. CDR3 sequence (DNA): TGTGCTCGCAACGGGAGTTCGGCGGCCTACGAGCAGTACGTC.

The genes are TRBV6-2 or TRBV6-3 and TRBJ1-5; 8 positions match TRBD1. This CDR3 comprises 16 residues. CDR1 is MNHEY, CDR2 SVGEGT, per germline. V shed 6 bases, J shed 5 bases, and the junction held 12 bases outside the gene matches. The DNA for the CDR3 is TGTGCCAGCAGGACCCCGACAGGGGAATTAGATCAGCCCCAGCATTTT. This encodes CASRTPTGELDQPQHF.

The sample holds a few counts of this clonotype. This chain joins TRBV7-2 and TRBJ2-5; D is unresolved. Trimming cost V 1 base and J 5 bases, with 11 bases left between them. The CDR3 totals 14 residues. From germline, CDR1 is SGHTA and CDR2 FQGNSA. CDR3 amino acids: CASSLDPVRETQYF. The CDR3 coding sequence is TGTGCCAGCAGCTTAGATCCAGTTCGGGAGACCCAGTACTTC.

In this sample, this clonotype turned up many times. The gene calls are TRBV24-1 and TRBJ2-1; 9 bases line up with TRBD1. This CDR3 region has 16 residues. J gave up 1 base and V 2 bases, and 2 bases lay outside the gene matches. Germline lookup yields CDR1 KGHDR and CDR2 SFDVKD. In nucleotides, the CDR3 is TGTGCCACCAGTGATTCTGGACAGGGGTCCTACAATGAGCAGTTCTTC. This gives the protein CATSDSGQGSYNEQFF.

This clonotype has a count of ten or more. The V gene is TRBV4-3, the J gene TRBJ2-1; weak D call: TRBD1 (6 bases). Germline assignment: CDR1 LGHNA and CDR2 YSLEER. The CDR3 covers 15 residues. The V end was cut by 3 bases, the J end by 3 bases, with 12 bases between. The DNA for the CDR3 is TGCGCCAGCAGCCAGGCCCCCAGGGGCTACAATGAGCAGTTCTTC. This gives the protein CASSQAPRGYNEQFF.

The chain joins TRBV10-2 to TRBJ2-7, with D maybe TRBD2 (5 bases). With 0 bases removed from V and 4 bases from J, the gap between germline ends came to 19 bases. The CDR3 runs to 17 residues. Germline V gene data show CDR1 as WSHSY and CDR2 as SAAADI. CDR3 sequence: CASSESTGVLAPYEQYF. In nucleotides, the CDR3 is TGCGCCAGCAGTGAGTCGACTGGGGTGCTAGCCCCATACGAGCAGTACTTC.

The J gene is TRBJ1-2, the V gene TRBV6-5, with D maybe TRBD1 (5 bases). The CDR3 runs to 14 residues. Per germline, CDR1 MNHEY and CDR2 SVGAGI. Trimming took 0 bases from V and 6 from J, leaving 11 bases between them. CDR3 loop: CASSYSGRDHGYTF. The CDR3, as DNA: TGTGCCAGCAGTTACTCGGGGCGGGATCATGGCTACACCTTC.

Ten or more counts support this clonotype. This chain uses TRBV4-2 with TRBJ2-5; possible D gene TRBD2, 5 bases. The V end was cut by 4 bases, the J end by 5 bases, with 14 bases between. Germline V gene data show CDR1 as LGHNA and CDR2 as YNFKEQ. The CDR3 is 14 amino acids. The CDR3 sequence is CASSLQLVGETQYF. DNA of the CDR3: TGTGCCAGCAGCCTACAACTAGTGGGGGAGACCCAGTACTTC.

This clonotype was seen many times. The rearrangement joins TRBV29-1 to TRBJ2-2; no firm D call. From germline, CDR1 is SQVTM and CDR2 ANQGSEA. V shed 7 bases and J shed 5 bases, with 17 bases lying between them. CDR3 length: 14 residues. The chain's CDR3 is CSARARSETGELFF. CDR3 DNA: TGCAGCGCCCGGGCGCGGTCGGAGACCGGGGAGCTGTTTTTT.

A few counts support this clonotype. This rearrangement joins TRBV6-1 to TRBJ1-5, with TRBD1 identical over 9 bases. Germline V CDR1 and CDR2: MNHNS, SASEGT. J gave up 5 bases and V 6 bases, and 8 bases lay outside the gene matches. This CDR3 is 15 amino acids long. CDR3: CASRPGTGMHQPQHF. DNA for the CDR3: TGTGCCAGCAGACCCGGGACAGGGATGCATCAGCCCCAGCATTTT.

This clonotype was seen repeatedly, ten times or more. This rearrangement joins TRBV2 to TRBJ2-7; a weak D match, TRBD2 (6 bases). V was trimmed by 0 bases and J by 6 bases, leaving 9 bases between them. Per germline, CDR1 SNHLY and CDR2 FYNNEI. The CDR3 is 13 residues long. CDR3 region: CASSEARAGEQYF. In DNA form, the CDR3 reads TGTGCCAGCAGTGAAGCTCGAGCGGGCGAGCAGTACTTC.

This clonotype came up many times. The chain joins TRBV7-9 to TRBJ2-3; TRBD2 matches at 10 bases. With 3 bases clipped from V and 0 bases from J, the junction kept 6 bases outside the gene matches. The CDR3 extends over 17 amino acids. Germline V gene data show CDR1 as SEHNR and CDR2 as FQNEAQ (reference sequence). The CDR3 bases are TGTGCCAGCAGCTTGCCTAGCGGGGGCTCTAGCACAGATACGCAGTATTTT. Residues: CASSLPSGGSSTDTQYF.

This clonotype has more than one count but fewer than ten. This sequence joins TRBV7-2 and TRBJ2-5; D is ambiguous. V lost 3 bases and J 5 bases, leaving 19 bases between the germline ends. The CDR3 is 16 amino acids. CDR1 and CDR2 (germline): SGHTA, FQGNSA. CDR3 residues: CASSLDPKVVGETQYF. CDR3 DNA sequence: TGTGCCAGCAGCTTGGACCCAAAGGTAGTCGGGGAGACCCAGTACTTC.

This clonotype was seen at least ten times. The chain uses TRBV20-1 and TRBJ1-1; D gene ambiguous. The CDR3 is 13 residues long. Germline V gene lookup returns CDR1 DFQATT and CDR2 SNEGSKA (reference sequence). Trimming pared 2 bases from V and 1 base from J, leaving 8 bases between. CDR3 DNA: TGCAGTGCTAGAACAATACCGAACACTGAAGCTTTCTTT. This encodes CSARTIPNTEAFF.

This clonotype was counted only a few times. The chain couples TRBV20-1 to TRBJ2-1; 11 positions agree with TRBD2. The CDR3 is made up of 21 amino acids. The V gene's germline CDR1 is DFQATT and CDR2 SNEGSKA (reference sequence). V lost 5 bases to trimming and J lost 9 bases; unmatched junction nucleotides: 30. Here the CDR3 reads CSASLIYPGQKKLAGVGEQFF. The CDR3, as DNA: TGCAGTGCTTCACTAATTTACCCGGGACAGAAAAAACTAGCGGGAGTCGGTGAGCAGTTCTTC.

This clonotype was observed a handful of times. The V call is TRBV18, the J call TRBJ2-1; the D is unclear. Trimming left V 1 base short and J 9 bases short, with 19 bases between. The CDR3 is 16 amino acids. In germline, CDR1 is KGHSH, CDR2 LQKENI. The CDR3 bases are TGTGCCAGCTCACCACGGGCCGGGTTTGGGGTTTCTGAGCAGTTCTTC. Translated, it gives CASSPRAGFGVSEQFF.

V usage is TRBV7-6 and J usage is TRBJ2-1; 9 bases are shared with TRBD1. Unmatched junction bases numbered 7, after V lost 3 bases and J lost 4 bases. CDR1 is SGHVS and CDR2 is FNYEAQ in the germline V gene. The CDR3 consists of 16 residues. CDR3 sequence: CASSFTGGLPYNEQFF. The CDR3 nucleotides read TGTGCCAGCAGCTTTACAGGGGGCTTACCATACAATGAGCAGTTCTTC.

This clonotype is a singleton in its sample. The chain carries TRBV20-1 and TRBJ2-1, with a possible D match to TRBD2 (6 bases). The ends were cut back, 3 bases at V and 9 bases at J, with 9 bases in the middle. CDR3 length: 11 amino acids. Germline CDR1 DFQATT, CDR2 SNEGSKA (reference sequence). CDR3 amino acids: CSASEGGEQFF. In nucleotides, the CDR3 is TGCAGTGCTAGTGAGGGAGGTGAGCAGTTCTTC.

The sample holds many counts of this clonotype. V and J are TRBV7-8 and TRBJ1-6, with 9 bases matching TRBD1. Germline V CDR1 and CDR2: SGHVS, FQNEAQ. The CDR3 totals 15 residues. The trim removed 5 bases at V and 5 bases at J, leaving 4 bases unmatched. The CDR3 is CASSPGQGNNSPLHF. Here the CDR3 DNA reads TGTGCCAGCAGCCCCGGACAGGGGAATAATTCACCCCTCCACTTT.

This clonotype has more than one count but fewer than ten. The chain couples TRBV6-2 or TRBV6-3 to TRBJ2-7, with D hard to call. Per the germline V gene, CDR1 is MNHEY and CDR2 is SVGEGT. V was shortened by 4 bases and J by 0 bases, with 10 bases between the two germline ends. This CDR3 has 14 residues. The CDR3 DNA is TGTGCCAGCAGTTCCAATGACTTCTCCTACGAGCAGTACTTC. It codes for CASSSNDFSYEQYF.

The rearrangement joins TRBV7-9 to TRBJ2-7; 7 bases fit TRBD1. Germline trimming cut 0 bases from V and 3 bases from J; bases unmatched to any gene: 5. Per the germline V gene, CDR1 is SEHNR and CDR2 is FQNEAQ (reference sequence). This CDR3 comprises 15 residues. CDR3 protein: CASSLAPGQNYEQYV. DNA of the CDR3: TGTGCCAGCAGCTTAGCCCCGGGACAGAACTACGAGCAGTACGTC.

This clonotype was found many times. The gene calls are TRBV24-1 and TRBJ1-5; D is unresolved. The CDR3 is 14 residues long. V was shortened by 4 bases and J by 0 bases, with 6 bases between the two germline ends. From germline, CDR1 is KGHDR and CDR2 SFDVKD. This CDR3 is CATSDSDSNQPQHF. The CDR3 region has the DNA TGTGCCACCAGTGACAGCGATAGCAATCAGCCCCAGCATTTT.